These T cell receptor beta chains were read from a single sample in a study of T cell responses to AZD1222 COVID-19 vaccine. Here immunoSEQ multiplex PCR was the method, and the copy in TCRdb shows in-frame clones only, minus some. The repertoire holds under 150,000 clones, with about 93% as singletons. The material was peripheral blood, obtained on day 0 of MenACWY control vaccination. These receptors were collected from an adult in good health. The CDR3 runs from the conserved cysteine through the conserved F or W. The order of the fields is J gene, V gene, D gene, clone size, CDR3 DNA, CDR3 protein. The D gene is left open where the match is weak. Clone sizes are given selectively: once, few, many, or a class where the clone is expanded.

>TRBJ1-1|TRBV4-2|TRBD1|NA
TGTGCCAGCAGCCAAGATTCGCAGGGGGCAGGCACTGAAGCTTTCTTT
CASSQDSQGAGTEAFF
>TRBJ1-5|TRBV6-5|NA|few
TGTGCCAGCACGCCAAGGGGCATCAATCAGCCCCAGCATTTT
CASTPRGINQPQHF
>TRBJ2-4|TRBV5-6|NA|NA
TGTGCCAGCAGCAGGGTCTCACGCGCAGATCTAGCCAAAAACATTCAGTACTTC
CASSRVSRADLAKNIQYF
>TRBJ2-2|TRBV27|TRBD1|NA
TGTGCCAGCAGTTTGGCCAGGGGGATCGGGGAGCTGTTTTTT
CASSLARGIGELFF
>TRBJ2-2|TRBV5-1|NA|NA
TGCGCCAGCAGCTTGAAACAACCGAACACCGGGGAGCTGTTTTTT
CASSLKQPNTGELFF
>TRBJ1-4|TRBV5-4|NA|NA
TGTGCCAGCAGCTTGCTGGGGGCAACTAATGAAAAACTGTTTTTT
CASSLLGATNEKLFF
>TRBJ2-7|TRBV6-1|NA|NA
TGTGCCAGCAGTGAAAGGGTGGGCAAGGTGGACGAGCAGTACTTC
CASSERVGKVDEQYF
>TRBJ2-1|TRBV7-3|TRBD2|NA
TGTGCCAGCAGAGGACGAAGCGGGAGCGCCTACAATGAGCAGTTCTTC
CASRGRSGSAYNEQFF
>TRBJ2-2|TRBV4-2|TRBD2|few
TGTGCCAGCAGCCAAAGTAGCGGGGGGTCCGGGGAGCTGTTTTTT
CASSQSSGGSGELFF
>TRBJ1-1|TRBV14|NA|NA
TGTGCCAGCAGCCCCGCTCTGGAAGCTTTCTTT
CASSPALEAFF
>TRBJ2-2|TRBV10-3|TRBD2|NA
TGTGCCATCAGTGAGTCTCCCTTACTAGCGGGAACCCCCGGGGAGCTGTTTTTT
CAISESPLLAGTPGELFF
>TRBJ1-2|TRBV10-3|TRBD1|NA
TGTGCCATCAGTGACGGGGGTTGGGACAGCGATGGCTACACCTTC
CAISDGGWDSDGYTF
>TRBJ1-4|TRBV6-6|NA|NA
TGTGCCAGCAGTTTGGAGGGAACCCCTAATGAAAAACTGTTTTTT
CASSLEGTPNEKLFF
>TRBJ2-7|TRBV27|NA|NA
TGTGCCAGCAGTTTATCTAGCGGAGGTTACGAGCAGTACTTC
CASSLSSGGYEQYF
>TRBJ2-6|TRBV5-1|NA|NA
TGCGCCAGCACCACCGGGGGCGAAGGGGCCAACGTCCTGACTTTC
CASTTGGEGANVLTF
>TRBJ2-2|TRBV6-4|NA|NA
TGTGCCAGCAGTACTAACCCCACCGGGGAGCTGTTTTTT
CASSTNPTGELFF
>TRBJ1-2|TRBV2|TRBD1|NA
TGTGCCAGCAGTCCGGGACAGGGCTATGGCTACACCTTC
CASSPGQGYGYTF
>TRBJ2-3|TRBV10-1|NA|NA
TGCGCCAGCAGTGAGGGGTTGTTCGGCACAGATACGCAGTATTTT
CASSEGLFGTDTQYF
>TRBJ1-6|TRBV14|NA|NA
TGTGCCAGCAGCCAATTTTTCAAGACCCAGCGGAATTCACCCCTCCACTTT
CASSQFFKTQRNSPLHF
>TRBJ2-2|TRBV5-8|NA|NA
TGTGCCAGCAGCCGAGATTACGGGGAGCTGTTTTTT
CASSRDYGELFF
>TRBJ1-5|TRBV28|NA|NA
TGTGCCAGCTTGGGGATCAATCAGCCCCAGCATTTT
CASLGINQPQHF
>TRBJ2-5|TRBV3-1/TRBV3-2|NA|NA
TGTGCCAGCAGCCAAGATTTGGGGGGACAAGAGACCCAGTACTTC
CASSQDLGGQETQYF
>TRBJ2-7|TRBV12-3/TRBV12-4|NA|NA
TGTGCCAGCAGTTCCACCAACCCCTACGAGCAGTACTTC
CASSSTNPYEQYF
>TRBJ2-7|TRBV7-2|NA|few
TGTGCCAGCAGCACCCGGGAAGGGGGAGCCTACGAGCAGTACTTC
CASSTREGGAYEQYF
>TRBJ2-5|TRBV2|NA|NA
TGTGCCAGCAGCCCCGGAAGGGCGGAGACCCAGTACTTC
CASSPGRAETQYF
>TRBJ1-1|TRBV10-3|NA|NA
TGTGCCATCAGTGAGACAGGGAAGTCTCATGCTTTCTTT
CAISETGKSHAFF
>TRBJ2-7|TRBV6-5|TRBD1|NA
TGTGCCAGCAGAATTACGGGACAGGGGGCCTACGAGCAGTACTTC
CASRITGQGAYEQYF
>TRBJ2-1|TRBV24-1|TRBD2|NA
TGTGCCACCCGGACTAGCGGGGATAGCTCCTACAATGAGCAGTTCTTC
CATRTSGDSSYNEQFF
>TRBJ2-2|TRBV27|NA|NA
TGTGCCAGCAGTGTCCGGAGTACGAACACCGGGGAGCTGTTTTTT
CASSVRSTNTGELFF
>TRBJ1-3|TRBV12-3/TRBV12-4|NA|NA
TGTGCCAGCAGTTTAGGGACCCGAAACACCATATATTTT
CASSLGTRNTIYF
>TRBJ1-3|TRBV5-8|NA|NA
TGTGCCAGCAGCTTCATTGGAAACACCATATATTTT
CASSFIGNTIYF
>TRBJ1-6|TRBV3-1/TRBV3-2|TRBD1|NA
TGTGCCAGCAGCTTAGGACAGGGGGATTCACCCCTCCACTTT
CASSLGQGDSPLHF
>TRBJ1-5|TRBV18|TRBD1|NA
TGTGCCAGCTCACCGGGCCGGACAGGGCGTCAGCCCCAGCATTTT
CASSPGRTGRQPQHF
>TRBJ1-2|TRBV28|NA|NA
TGTGCCAGCAGGAAAAACAGGGCTGGCTACACCTTC
CASRKNRAGYTF
>TRBJ2-7|TRBV24-1|TRBD1|NA
TGTGCCACCAGTGATTTTTTATATCCCCGGGACAGGGCCCCCGAGCAGTACTTC
CATSDFLYPRDRAPEQYF
>TRBJ2-7|TRBV6-5|NA|NA
TGTGCCAGCAGTCCCGGGACGTATTTGTACGAGCAGTACTTC
CASSPGTYLYEQYF
>TRBJ1-1|TRBV29-1|NA|few
TGCAGCGTTGCCAGGGTCACTGAAGCTTTCTTT
CSVARVTEAFF
>TRBJ1-1|TRBV7-9|NA|few
TGTGCCAGCAGCTTGCAGAGGGTGAACACTGAAGCTTTCTTT
CASSLQRVNTEAFF
>TRBJ1-2|TRBV7-9|TRBD1|NA
TGTGCCAGCAGCTGGGACAGGATGGTTGGCTACACCTTC
CASSWDRMVGYTF
>TRBJ1-2|TRBV4-1|NA|NA
TGCGCCAGCAGCCCTGCGGCTGACAGCAACTATGGCTACACCTTC
CASSPAADSNYGYTF
>TRBJ2-5|TRBV29-1|NA|NA
TGCAGCGACCCAGGACAATCTACACGAGGGGAGACCCAGTACTTC
CSDPGQSTRGETQYF
>TRBJ1-2|TRBV5-5|NA|once
TGTGCCAGCAGCCCGTCTCTGGCCGGGCGCGGCTACACCTTC
CASSPSLAGRGYTF
>TRBJ2-6|TRBV19|TRBD1|NA
TGTGCCAGTAAACCCCGGGACAGGACCCAGACCTCTGGGGCCAACGTCCTGACTTTC
CASKPRDRTQTSGANVLTF
>TRBJ2-7|TRBV28|NA|NA
TGTGCCAGCAGTTCCAGACTGGATCCTTACGAGCAGTACTTC
CASSSRLDPYEQYF
>TRBJ1-6|TRBV5-4|NA|once
TGTGCCAGCAGCTATCGGACTGGGAATAATTCACCCCTCCACTTT
CASSYRTGNNSPLHF
>TRBJ1-3|TRBV19|NA|NA
TGTGCCAGTAGTCCCTCGGGAAGCTCTGGAAACACCATATATTTT
CASSPSGSSGNTIYF
>TRBJ2-1|TRBV6-5|NA|NA
TGTGCCAGCCGTAGACCAGACAGATACAATGAGCAGTTCTTC
CASRRPDRYNEQFF
>TRBJ1-2|TRBV19|NA|NA
TGTGCCAGTAGTGGGGGGTCTAACTATGGCTACACCTTC
CASSGGSNYGYTF
>TRBJ2-3|TRBV6-1|TRBD2|NA
TGTGCCAGCAGTGAATATCCCTTGGTGCTAGCGGGGGCAACGACTAGCACAGATACGCAGTATTTT
CASSEYPLVLAGATTSTDTQYF
>TRBJ1-6|TRBV2|NA|NA
TGTGCCAGCAGAGTCGACACAGCCAGTTCACCCCTCCACTTT
CASRVDTASSPLHF
>TRBJ2-1|TRBV5-1|TRBD2|NA
TGCGCCAGCAGCTTTCCTAGCGGGACCCACAATGAGCAGTTCTTC
CASSFPSGTHNEQFF
>TRBJ2-2|TRBV6-5|NA|once
TGTGCCAGCAGTTACTCCTTCAGGGGAGGGACCGGGGAGCTGTTTTTT
CASSYSFRGGTGELFF
>TRBJ2-7|TRBV5-4|NA|NA
TGTGCCAGCAGCTTGGCGCACGCCGGGGAGCAGTACTTC
CASSLAHAGEQYF
>TRBJ1-2|TRBV30|NA|NA
TGTGCCGCCCCCGGGGGGCGAAGCCACAATGGCTACACCTTC
CAAPGGRSHNGYTF
>TRBJ1-3|TRBV30|NA|NA
TGTGCCTGGAATACCGGGACGGAGGGAAACACCATATATTTT
CAWNTGTEGNTIYF